What follows describes a single T cell receptor beta chain. The sample holds one count of this clone. Its antigen is unknown. One base away there is no much larger clone; base qualities are not given. These data belong to a study of blood T cell repertoires in COVID-19 (dated by TCRdb to between 2020 and 2021). For the study in its entirety: The collaborator samples originated in the United States, Italy and Spain and spanned the acute and convalescent phases of COVID-19. The dataset comprised deeply sampled blood TCRbeta repertoires from subjects exposed to, actively infected with, or recovered from COVID-19. The prospective study material was composed of cDNA or gDNA derived from T cells, B-cell-depleted T cells, or PBMCs. A freely available public database, intended as a resource for researchers studying the immune response to SARS-CoV-2, is where the repertoires were released. The samples were drawn from two sources: the first 160 participants of the ongoing ImmuneRACE study, and fewer than 1,500 subjects contributed by 6 global collaborators. A de-identified subject ID, COVID-19 status, age in years and sex were almost always included in the sample metadata. Where available, HLA class I and class II types were obtained from metadata supplied by the sample provider rather than from assay-based typing.

Collaborating institutions collected whole blood in K2EDTA tubes following their own protocols. Collaborator samples were shipped for TCRbeta analysis as frozen whole blood, isolated PBMCs, or DNA extracted from either sample type. The full study reports these points: How much clinical and demographic metadata was included differed by source and by participant, and the metadata was provided uncurated.

The CDR3, cysteine through phenylalanine, is 17 amino acids long. CDR3 DNA only is kept here, 51 bases in frame from base 1. CDR1 MDHEN and CDR2 SYDVKM are derived from the germline V gene. Trimming leaves V shorter by 3 bases and J shorter by 1 base, with the junction holding 8 bases beyond the gene matches. TCRbeta CDR3 regions were amplified from genomic DNA by means of the immunoSEQ Assay, a bias-controlled multiplex PCR. The source study handled its data this way. The number of nucleated cells in each sample was estimated from the amplification of reference gene primers within the assay. To quantify the absolute abundance of each unique TCRbeta CDR3 rearrangement, sequence reads were collapsed and filtered. For each sample, productive Simpson clonality was calculated by taking the square root of Simpson's diversity index across productive rearrangements. This immuneACCESS table, as held by TCRdb, lists in-frame sequences with V and J called but not all clones. Of the missing ones, under half trace to an unresolved V gene in checked studies; the others have no known cause. That table gives V, J and clone size, and the DNA gave D and trimming. The sample has under 150,000 clones on record, approximately 86% of them singletons. The ten most abundant clones make up about 3% of the sample.

Sequencing was carried out using peripheral blood. The sequence joins TRBV28 to TRBJ2-1, with 8 bases matching TRBD2. This sequence originates from a woman in her thirties or forties with active or convalescent COVID-19. CDR3 protein: CASSFPPTSGSYNEQFF. The DNA reads TGTGCCAGCAGTTTCCCCCCCACTAGCGGTTCCTACAATGAGCAGTTCTTC.